These T cell receptor beta chains were read from a single sample in a study of metastatic and nonmetastatic thyroid tumors. Through MiXCR, TCRdb re-clonotyped the PCR reads. This sample carries about 38,000 clones, around 47% of them seen once, and the ten largest clones take around 24%. Sequenced input: tumor tissue. These TCRs come from a male donor with papillary thyroid cancer or a benign thyroid nodule (not recorded which). Some clones in this sample may be carry-over from other donors' samples. The CDR3 runs from the conserved cysteine through the conserved F or W.

TRBJ2-3 TRBV4-2 CASSQPGSGTDTQYF
TRBJ2-4 TRBV20-1 CSARDQPALLAKNIQYF
TRBJ2-1 TRBV20-1 CSARGFSGYINEQFF
TRBJ2-3 TRBV4-1 CASSQALAGATDTQYF
TRBJ2-2 TRBV20-1 CSAEHWDYNTGELFF
TRBJ2-7 TRBV12-3/TRBV12-4 CASSPGTGAYEQYF
TRBJ2-7 TRBV20-1 CSANSGQGTYEQYF
TRBJ1-2 TRBV5-4 CASSGTGQAYGYTF
TRBJ2-1 TRBV27 CASSPGGLPNEQFF
TRBJ2-2 TRBV20-1 CSARDVLRVPTGELFF
TRBJ1-1 TRBV18 CASSPSGAEAFF
TRBJ2-1 TRBV20-1 CSASDRGRANNEQFF
TRBJ2-7 TRBV2 CASRPLLGAVREQYF
TRBJ2-7 TRBV4-1 CASSQGYEYEQYF